Presented here are 21 T cell receptor beta chains from one specimen sequenced in a study of T cell changes during pregnancy in multiple sclerosis. Assay: immunoSEQ multiplex PCR; the TCRdb copy retains only in-frame clones and omits some. The table lists tens of thousands of clones, roughly 90% of them singletons, with more than 0.15% in the top ten. The material sequenced was CD4+ T cells from peripheral blood mononuclear cells, taken after pregnancy. These receptors came from a female donor in good health, enrolled as a control in a pregnancy study.

The count of this clone is one. The rearrangement links TRBV18 to TRBJ2-3; 7 positions match TRBD1. The V and J ends lost 4 bases and 2 bases, in that order; junction bases with no gene match: 9. Germline loops: CDR1 KGHSH, CDR2 LQKENI. This CDR3 is built from 16 residues. In DNA, the CDR3 is TGTGCCAGCTCACAAACGGCGACAGGGATCACAGATACGCAGTATTTT. Translating it yields CASSQTATGITDTQYF.

CDR3 bases: TGTGCCAGCAGCTTAGACTACACACAAGAGACCCAGTACTTC. Encoded protein: CASSLDYTQETQYF. The chain couples TRBV7-8 to TRBJ2-5, with no clear D. CDR3 length equals 14 residues. The V end was cut by 1 base, the J end by 2 bases, with 8 bases between. Germline assignment: CDR1 SGHVS and CDR2 FQNEAQ.

This chain uses TRBV9 with TRBJ2-2; a possible D gene is TRBD2 (5 bases). From germline, CDR1 is SGDLS and CDR2 YYNGEE. V was cut by 0 bases and J by 7 bases, with 10 bases left in between. The CDR3 runs 14 residues. The DNA for the CDR3 is TGTGCCAGCAGCGTAGGAACAGCGGTCGGGGAGCTGTTTTTT. This sequence encodes CASSVGTAVGELFF.

This chain connects TRBV2 to TRBJ1-3; perhaps TRBD1 as D (5 bases). The CDR3 has 14 residues. The V end lost 6 bases, the J end lost 4 bases, and 13 bases lay between the germline ends. The germline CDR1 and CDR2 sequences are SNHLY and FYNNEI. The CDR3 here is CASSPGDRGNTIYF. DNA for the CDR3: TGTGCCAGCAGCCCGGGGGACCGAGGAAACACCATATATTTT.

The CDR3 protein is CASSLGGGATEAFF. In DNA form, the CDR3 reads TGTGCCAGCAGCTTAGGTGGCGGGGCCACTGAAGCTTTCTTT. The chain employs TRBV7-2 and TRBJ1-1; D possibly corresponds to TRBD1 (5 bases). Germline CDR1 reads SGHTA; CDR2 reads FQGNSA. CDR3 length: 14 amino acids. The ends were cut back, 1 base at V and 4 bases at J, with 10 bases in the middle.

The rearrangement joins TRBV29-1 to TRBJ2-7, with D possibly TRBD1 on 6 matching bases. This CDR3 has 14 residues. Trimming cost V 3 bases and J 0 bases, with 12 bases left between them. From germline, CDR1 is SQVTM and CDR2 ANQGSEA. CDR3 bases: TGCAGCGTTGACGCCCAGGGGAGCTCCTACGAGCAGTACTTC. Its protein product is CSVDAQGSSYEQYF.

The rearrangement uses TRBV5-4 and TRBJ2-3, with 8 bases identical to TRBD2. CDR1 and CDR2 from the germline V gene are SGHNT and YYREEE (reference sequence). CDR3 size: 15 residues. Losses at the gene ends were 3 bases for V and 0 bases for J; bases not matched to a gene: 3. Here the CDR3 reads CASSSGGGSTDTQYF. In nucleotides, the CDR3 is TGTGCCAGCAGCTCGGGGGGGGGCAGCACAGATACGCAGTATTTT.

The V gene is TRBV25-1, the J gene TRBJ2-3; 10 positions match TRBD2. CDR1 and CDR2 (germline): MGHDK, SYGVNS. Germline trimming cut 2 bases from V and 2 bases from J; bases unmatched to any gene: 4. The CDR3 is 16 residues long. The CDR3 DNA sequence: TGTGCCAGCAGTGAAAGACTAGCGGGCTACACAGATACGCAGTATTTT. Its protein product is CASSERLAGYTDTQYF.

The chain links TRBV6-5 to TRBJ1-6; the D is unclear. There are 14 residues in the CDR3. The ends were cut back, 4 bases at V and 6 bases at J, with 10 bases in the middle. Germline V lookup: CDR1 MNHEY, CDR2 SVGAGI. The CDR3 reads CASSSPGANSPLHF. CDR3 bases: TGTGCCAGCAGTTCTCCGGGTGCTAATTCACCCCTCCACTTT.

The CDR3 here is CAISRQGANQPQHF. The DNA for the CDR3 is TGTGCCATCAGCAGACAGGGGGCGAATCAGCCCCAGCATTTT. The genes are TRBV10-3 and TRBJ1-5, with 10 bases aligning to TRBD1. CDR1 is ENHRY, CDR2 SYGVKD, per germline. The junction had 3 bases not matched to a gene; V was cut back by 6 bases and J by 4 bases. The CDR3 loop spans 14 amino acids.

The genes are TRBV5-6 and TRBJ1-2; 8 nucleotides match TRBD1. CDR3 size: 14 residues. J lost 4 bases, V lost 5 bases, and 7 bases had no gene match. Germline values: CDR1 SGHDT, CDR2 YYEEEE. The CDR3 DNA reads TGTGCCAGCAGGTATGGACAGGGCTCCTATGGCTACACCTTC. This sequence encodes CASRYGQGSYGYTF.

The genes are TRBV18 and TRBJ2-1; a weak D match, TRBD1 (6 bases). CDR3 length: 18 amino acids. Trimming took 3 bases from V and 0 from J, leaving 18 bases between them. CDR1 is KGHSH and CDR2 is LQKENI in the germline V gene. The DNA for the CDR3 is TGTGCCAGCTCACCGATTGGGGGCCGATTAAGCTCCTACAATGAGCAGTTCTTC. It specifies CASSPIGGRLSSYNEQFF.

In nucleotides, the CDR3 is TGCGCCAGCAGCTTGGAAGGAGGTAGCGGGGTACTAGCAGATACGCAGTATTTT. Its translation: CASSLEGGSGVLADTQYF. The chain employs TRBV5-1 and TRBJ2-3; 8 bases fit TRBD2. There are 18 residues in the CDR3. V lost 0 bases to trimming and J lost 4 bases; unmatched junction nucleotides: 13. Germline V gives CDR1 SGHRS, CDR2 YFSETQ.

The chain links TRBV18 to TRBJ1-5; weak D call: TRBD1 (5 bases). V dropped 6 bases and J dropped 3 bases, with 12 bases sitting between them. This CDR3 spans 14 amino acids. From germline, CDR1 is KGHSH and CDR2 LQKENI. CDR3 DNA: TGTGCCAGCTCGCTCGACAGTGACAATCAGCCCCAGCATTTT. Its protein is CASSLDSDNQPQHF.

This chain connects TRBV12-5 to TRBJ2-2; D is uncertain. V lost 5 bases and J 4 bases, leaving 11 bases between the germline ends. Germline CDR1 LGHNT, CDR2 FRNRAP. The CDR3 is 14 amino acids. The CDR3 sequence: CASGHEQSTGELFF. In DNA, the CDR3 is TGTGCTAGTGGTCATGAACAGAGCACCGGGGAGCTGTTTTTT.

This chain links TRBV9 with TRBJ2-1; a weak D match, TRBD2 (7 bases). The germline CDR1 and CDR2 sequences are SGDLS and YYNGEE. The CDR3 contains 19 residues. The germline V and J ends were trimmed by 3 bases and 0 bases, with 22 bases remaining between them. The CDR3 sequence is CASSADPAGARSSYNEQFF. CDR3 bases: TGTGCCAGCAGCGCCGATCCCGCGGGGGCCAGGAGCTCCTACAATGAGCAGTTCTTC.

V and J are TRBV20-1 and TRBJ2-2; D call uncertain. CDR1 is DFQATT, CDR2 SNEGSKA, per germline (reference sequence). V was pared by 6 bases and J by 6 bases, with 8 bases between. This CDR3 has 11 residues. In nucleotides, the CDR3 is TGCAGTGCCCCGGGTGCCGGGGAGCTGTTTTTT. Its protein product is CSAPGAGELFF.

This clone was seen once. This CDR3 reads CASSLEGGTNYGYTF. As DNA, the CDR3 is TGCGCCAGCAGCTTGGAGGGTGGGACAAACTATGGCTACACCTTC. The J gene is TRBJ1-2, the V gene TRBV5-1; TRBD1 might be the D (6 bases). This CDR3 spans 15 amino acids. CDR1 and CDR2 from the germline V gene are SGHRS and YFSETQ. The V end lost 0 bases, the J end lost 2 bases, and 11 bases lay between the germline ends.

The CDR3 nucleotides read TGTGCCAGCAGCAGGACTAGCGGGGTCTCCTACGAGCAGTACTTC. Its translation is CASSRTSGVSYEQYF. The chain uses TRBV6-5 and TRBJ2-7; TRBD2 aligns across 12 bases. V shed 6 bases and J 0 bases; nucleotides not matched to a gene: 3. Per germline, CDR1 MNHEY and CDR2 SVGAGI. This CDR3 contains 15 residues.

The J gene is TRBJ2-1, the V gene TRBV15; maybe TRBD2 (7 bases). V was shortened by 5 bases and J by 4 bases, with 15 bases between the two germline ends. This CDR3 comprises 15 residues. Germline V gene data show CDR1 as LNHNV and CDR2 as YYDKDF (reference sequence). CDR3 bases: TGTGCCACCAGCCCCGGACGGGGGGCGTACAATGAGCAGTTCTTC. This encodes CATSPGRGAYNEQFF.

The chain recombines TRBV18 with TRBJ2-5; unclear D gene. The CDR3 consists of 10 residues. CDR1 and CDR2 (germline): KGHSH, LQKENI. Between the trimmed V and J ends, which lost 5 bases and 6 bases, there was a span of 4 bases. The CDR3 reads CASSGKTQYF. The DNA for the CDR3 is TGTGCCAGCTCAGGCAAGACCCAGTACTTC.